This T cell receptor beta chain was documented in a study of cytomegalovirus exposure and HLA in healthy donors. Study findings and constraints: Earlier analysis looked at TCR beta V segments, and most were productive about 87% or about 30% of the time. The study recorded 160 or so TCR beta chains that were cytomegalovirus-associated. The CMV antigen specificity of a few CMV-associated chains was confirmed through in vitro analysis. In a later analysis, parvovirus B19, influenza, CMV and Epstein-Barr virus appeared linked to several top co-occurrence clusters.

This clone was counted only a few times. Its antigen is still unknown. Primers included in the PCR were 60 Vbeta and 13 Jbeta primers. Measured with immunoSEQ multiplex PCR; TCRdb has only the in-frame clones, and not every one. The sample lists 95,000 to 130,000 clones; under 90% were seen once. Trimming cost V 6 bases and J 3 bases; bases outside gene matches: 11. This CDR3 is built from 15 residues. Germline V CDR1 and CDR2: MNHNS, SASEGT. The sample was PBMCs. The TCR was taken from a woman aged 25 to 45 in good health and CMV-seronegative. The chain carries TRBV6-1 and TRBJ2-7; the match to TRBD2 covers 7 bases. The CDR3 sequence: CASSAIAGGFYEQYF. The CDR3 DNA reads TGTGCCAGCAGCGCTATAGCGGGCGGATTCTACGAGCAGTACTTC.